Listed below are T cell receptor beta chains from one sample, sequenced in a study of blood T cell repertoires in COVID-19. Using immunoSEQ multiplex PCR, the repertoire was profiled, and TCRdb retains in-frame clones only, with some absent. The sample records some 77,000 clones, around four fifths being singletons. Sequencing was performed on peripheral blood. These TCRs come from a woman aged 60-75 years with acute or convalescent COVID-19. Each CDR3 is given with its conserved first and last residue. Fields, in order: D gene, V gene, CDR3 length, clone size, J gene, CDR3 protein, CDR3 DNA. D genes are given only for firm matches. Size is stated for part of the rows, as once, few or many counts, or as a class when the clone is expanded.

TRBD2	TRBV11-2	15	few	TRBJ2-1	CASSLPGTTYNEQFF	TGTGCCAGCAGCTTACCAGGGACTACATACAATGAGCAGTTCTTC
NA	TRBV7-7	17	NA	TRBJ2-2	CASSLGGVSQGAGELFF	TGTGCCAGCAGCCTAGGGGGGGTGTCGCAAGGAGCCGGGGAGCTGTTTTTT
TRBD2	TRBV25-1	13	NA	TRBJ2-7	CASSEYGGNEQYF	TGTGCCAGCAGTGAATACGGGGGGAACGAGCAGTACTTC
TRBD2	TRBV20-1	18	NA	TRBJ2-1	CSASSYGTSGIRGNEQFF	TGCAGTGCTAGTTCGTACGGGACTAGCGGCATCAGGGGCAATGAGCAGTTCTTC
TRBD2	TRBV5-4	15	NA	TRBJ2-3	CASKFGGLVTDTQYF	TGTGCCAGCAAATTCGGGGGGTTAGTAACAGATACGCAGTATTTT
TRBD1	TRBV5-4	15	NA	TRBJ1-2	CASSGSDRGVYGYTF	TGTGCCAGCAGCGGTAGTGACAGGGGCGTCTATGGCTACACCTTC
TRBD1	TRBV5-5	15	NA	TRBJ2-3	CASSSPGQGADTQYF	TGTGCCAGCAGCTCACCGGGACAGGGAGCAGATACGCAGTATTTT
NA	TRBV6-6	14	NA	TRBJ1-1	CASSYSEMNTEAFF	TGTGCCAGCAGTTACTCGGAGATGAACACTGAAGCTTTCTTT
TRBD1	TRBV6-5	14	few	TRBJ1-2	CASGGQGALKGYTF	TGTGCCAGCGGAGGACAGGGGGCACTTAAAGGCTACACCTTC
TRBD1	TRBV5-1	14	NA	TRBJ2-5	CATSTGSNQETQYF	TGCGCCACCTCGACAGGGTCGAACCAAGAGACCCAGTACTTC